A selection of T cell receptor beta chains follows, all from one sample in a study of OX40 agonist ivuxolimab in advanced cancers. This table comes from immunoSEQ multiplex PCR, and its TCRdb copy is limited to in-frame clones, with some not included. The sample lists roughly 65,000 clones; roughly 90% were seen once. Sequences were derived from CD4+ or CD8+ T cells sorted from blood, sampled in a trial of the OX40 agonist ivuxolimab. All receptors derive from an adult with an advanced solid tumor such as melanoma, head and neck, liver or kidney cancer. Both conserved end residues are part of each CDR3. A D gene is named only where the DNA matches it firmly. Expanded clones get a size class; other rows say once, few or many, or leave the size out.

d_call j_call clone_size v_call cdr3_nt cdr3_aa
NA TRBJ1-2 NA TRBV5-1 TGCGCCAGCAGCTTGGCGTCAGGCTATGGCTACACCTTC CASSLASGYGYTF
NA TRBJ2-1 once TRBV6-5 TGTGCCAGCACCCCCCCCTCTGGTAATGAGCAGTTCTTC CASTPPSGNEQFF
NA TRBJ2-3 NA TRBV11-2 TGTGCCAGCAGCGAAAACAGGGGCACAGATACGCAGTATTTT CASSENRGTDTQYF
TRBD2 TRBJ2-1 few TRBV4-1 TGCGCCAGCAGCCAACGACTAGCGGGATGGAATGAGCAGTTCTTC CASSQRLAGWNEQFF
NA TRBJ1-3 NA TRBV5-1 TGCGCCAGCAGCTTAGAGGGAAACTCTGGAAACACCATATATTTT CASSLEGNSGNTIYF
NA TRBJ2-1 NA TRBV6-1 TGTGCCAGCAGTGAACGCGGGACACTTTCCTACAATGAGCAGTTCTTC CASSERGTLSYNEQFF
NA TRBJ1-5 once TRBV6-6 TGTGCCAGCACGAGGGGCGGCAATCAGCCCCAGCATTTT CASTRGGNQPQHF
TRBD2 TRBJ2-5 NA TRBV11-2 TGTGCCAGCAGCTCCGGGACTAGCGGGAGGGGAGAGACCCAGTACTTC CASSSGTSGRGETQYF
NA TRBJ1-2 NA TRBV2 TGTGCCAGCAGTGAAGACGGGGTACGCGGCTACACCTTC CASSEDGVRGYTF
NA TRBJ2-3 once TRBV28 TGTGCCAGCAGTTCTCCGGGCCCCGGGGGAACAGATACGCAGTATTTT CASSSPGPGGTDTQYF
NA TRBJ2-7 NA TRBV6-6 TGTGCCAGCAGTTACTCGTTAAGGTACGAGCAGTACTTC CASSYSLRYEQYF
NA TRBJ1-2 NA TRBV2 TGTGCCAGCAGTGTTCTGGGACCTAACTATGGCTACACCTTC CASSVLGPNYGYTF
NA TRBJ1-1 NA TRBV2 TGTGCCAGCAGCGCCGATGGACTGAACACTGAAGCTTTCTTT CASSADGLNTEAFF
NA TRBJ1-6 NA TRBV20-1 TGCAGTGCTAGCCTTGATTCACCCCTCCACTTT CSASLDSPLHF
TRBD1 TRBJ1-2 NA TRBV19 TGTGCCAGTAGTGTACGCTTCGGACAGGGGGCAGTTAGTGGCTACACCTTC CASSVRFGQGAVSGYTF
NA TRBJ2-2 NA TRBV25-1 TGTGCCAGCAGTGCCAACTTGAACACCGGGGAGCTGTTTTTT CASSANLNTGELFF
NA TRBJ1-2 NA TRBV28 TGTGCCAGCAGTTCCTCACGACAGCATGGCTACACCTTC CASSSSRQHGYTF
NA TRBJ1-1 NA TRBV28 TGTGCCAGCAGTTTCCGGAACACTGAAGCTTTCTTT CASSFRNTEAFF
TRBD2 TRBJ2-3 NA TRBV10-1 TGCGCCAGCAGTCTTAGCGGGAGTGACGCAGATACGCAGTATTTT CASSLSGSDADTQYF
TRBD2 TRBJ2-7 NA TRBV5-5 TGTGCCAGCAGCTTGGCTGGACTAGCACAGTACTTC CASSLAGLAQYF